These T cell receptor beta chains were read from a single sample in a study of control samples from healthy donors and cancer patients. Assay used: immunoSEQ multiplex PCR; TCRdb lists only in-frame clones, some missing. The sample carries fewer than 200,000 clones, 70% to 90% recorded once. The sample comprised blood. Receptors were obtained from a man aged 30 to 45 in good health. CDR3s leave out the opening cysteine and the closing phenylalanine or tryptophan. The order of the fields is V gene, CDR3 protein.

V: TRBV5-1; CDR3: ASSPIRDRNYGYT
V: TRBV28; CDR3: ASSSYGGRTVRKNIQY
V: TRBV6-6; CDR3: ASSYSNNNQPQH
V: TRBV7-9; CDR3: ASSHFLAGGTDTQY
V: TRBV28; CDR3: ASSLGGSTDTQY
V: TRBV28; CDR3: ASSLRSPLH
V: TRBV19; CDR3: ASSIGTPGAGGYT
V: TRBV11-2; CDR3: ASSPPPGQGEAF
V: TRBV7-2; CDR3: ASSLDSASGNEQF
V: TRBV27; CDR3: ASRQDRNTIY
V: TRBV7-2; CDR3: ASSFVASPLH
V: TRBV28; CDR3: ASSFGLQRGSNTGELF
V: TRBV27; CDR3: ASSNRGSPLH
V: TRBV10-3; CDR3: AIETGAHSGANVLT
V: TRBV28; CDR3: ASSLSRTGGNDEQF
V: TRBV3-1/TRBV3-2; CDR3: ASSRDRGTEQF
V: TRBV5-1; CDR3: ASSLEGRGLTDTQY
V: TRBV28; CDR3: ATTGHSGANVLT
V: TRBV7-9; CDR3: ASSQDRWELF
V: TRBV6-1; CDR3: ASSEEVGAYEQY
V: TRBV6-6; CDR3: ASTTRNFGAEAF
V: TRBV24-1; CDR3: ATSVRSNQPQH
V: TRBV4-2; CDR3: ASSSRVLNTGELF
V: TRBV19; CDR3: ASSIVPGQYNEQF
V: TRBV20-1; CDR3: SASGGNGYT
V: TRBV28; CDR3: ASRSGTEPLNQPQH
V: TRBV7-9; CDR3: ASSGPGGLGTEAF
V: TRBV15; CDR3: ATSKVSGAITYTQY
V: TRBV9; CDR3: ASSVDLGGRGEQF
V: TRBV18; CDR3: ASSPGFQRVNEQF
V: TRBV11-2; CDR3: ASSLDRGGGQLF
V: TRBV27; CDR3: ASSSRGLFYEQY
V: TRBV27; CDR3: ASRPPPEGLAGLPYEQY
V: TRBV4-1; CDR3: ASSQDGPASSATNEKLF
V: TRBV7-2; CDR3: ASSPRGPGGNEQF
V: TRBV7-2; CDR3: ASSLAGQGLYEQY
V: TRBV5-6; CDR3: ASSLALARGSSTEAF
V: TRBV2; CDR3: ASSETSGGGPETQY
V: TRBV19; CDR3: ASSIGRQASYNQPQH
V: TRBV6-5; CDR3: ASGWTSGSYNEQF
V: TRBV20-1; CDR3: SASKFAGRDLF
V: TRBV29-1; CDR3: SAFIPSGGSF
V: TRBV6-5; CDR3: AADQYGTGELF
V: TRBV20-1; CDR3: SVAENYGYT
V: TRBV6-5; CDR3: ASGLVAGMGGYT
V: TRBV24-1; CDR3: ATSGGTLVSNQPQH
V: TRBV9; CDR3: ASSVSGGQDTEAF
V: TRBV19; CDR3: ASSMYSGPLSGNTIY